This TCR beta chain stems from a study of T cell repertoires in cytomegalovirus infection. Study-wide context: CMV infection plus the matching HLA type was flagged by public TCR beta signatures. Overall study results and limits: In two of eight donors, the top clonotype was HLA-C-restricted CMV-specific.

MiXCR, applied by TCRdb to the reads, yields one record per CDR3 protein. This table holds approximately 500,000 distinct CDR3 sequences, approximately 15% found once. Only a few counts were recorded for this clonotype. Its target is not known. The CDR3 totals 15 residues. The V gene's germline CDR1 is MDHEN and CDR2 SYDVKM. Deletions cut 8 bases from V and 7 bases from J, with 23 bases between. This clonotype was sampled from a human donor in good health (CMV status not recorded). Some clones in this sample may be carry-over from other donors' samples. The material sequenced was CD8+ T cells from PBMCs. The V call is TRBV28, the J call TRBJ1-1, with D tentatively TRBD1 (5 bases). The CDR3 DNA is TGTGCCAGCCGTGATCCTTGGGGGATGAATCTTGAAGCTTTCTTT. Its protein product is CASRDPWGMNLEAFF.